These 30 T cell receptor beta chains were sequenced from one sample in a study of blood T cell repertoires in COVID-19. Clones were sequenced by immunoSEQ multiplex PCR, and TCRdb holds only the in-frame ones, with some missing. The repertoire consists of 110,000 or so clones, with roughly 82% occurring once and the leading ten covering 7.9%. The sample taken for sequencing was peripheral blood. Receptors were obtained from a woman older than 75 with active or convalescent COVID-19.

V is TRBV6-5 and J is TRBJ1-2; D remains ambiguous. Trimming took off 8 bases at V and 7 bases at J, with 11 bases between the two ends. CDR3 length: 11 amino acids. Looked up from germline, CDR1 is MNHEY and CDR2 is SVGAGI. CDR3: CASDYSLGYTF. CDR3 sequence (DNA): TGTGCCAGCGATTATAGCCTTGGCTACACCTTC.

Comments on this clone: The same CDR3 can be traced to other DNA sequences in this sample. CDR3: CASSLGGRVYEQYF. The CDR3 nucleotides read TGCGCCAGCAGCTTGGGCGGGAGGGTTTACGAGCAGTACTTC. This chain joins TRBV5-1 and TRBJ2-7; 9 bases agree with TRBD2. This CDR3 has 14 residues. CDR1 is SGHRS and CDR2 is YFSETQ in the germline V gene. The V and J ends lost 0 bases and 4 bases, in that order; junction bases with no gene match: 2.

The V gene is TRBV7-9, the J gene TRBJ2-1; tentative D call: TRBD1 (6 bases). The CDR3 totals 15 residues. V lost 5 bases, J lost 3 bases, and 14 bases lay in between. The germline gives CDR1 SEHNR, CDR2 FQNEAQ (reference sequence). The CDR3 region is CASSPVGTNYNEQFF. DNA for the CDR3: TGTGCCAGCAGCCCAGTAGGGACAAACTACAATGAGCAGTTCTTC.

This chain uses TRBV4-1 with TRBJ1-1; TRBD1 agrees at 7 bases. This CDR3 is built from 17 residues. The V and J ends lost 0 bases and 1 base, in that order; junction bases with no gene match: 8. CDR1 is MGHRA, CDR2 YSYEKL, per germline. The CDR3 reads CASSQDRPGTANTEAFF. CDR3 sequence (DNA): TGCGCCAGCAGCCAAGATCGCCCGGGGACAGCGAACACTGAAGCTTTCTTT.

The CDR3 coding sequence is TGTGCCAGCAGTAGCGGGAGGGCAGATACGCAGTATTTT. Translation gives CASSSGRADTQYF. V usage is TRBV28 and J usage is TRBJ2-3, with 10 bases lining up with TRBD2. V shed 5 bases and J 4 bases; nucleotides not matched to a gene: 0. CDR1 is MDHEN, CDR2 SYDVKM, per germline. This CDR3 has 13 residues.

This chain joins TRBV24-1 and TRBJ1-5, with a tentative D call TRBD1 (6 bases). This CDR3 contains 14 residues. Germline loops: CDR1 KGHDR, CDR2 SFDVKD. The germline V and J ends were trimmed by 2 bases and 7 bases, with 11 bases remaining between them. CDR3: CATSDYRVGQPQHF. The CDR3 coding sequence is TGTGCCACCAGTGATTACAGGGTTGGGCAGCCCCAGCATTTT.

The chain combines TRBV5-1 with TRBJ1-1; D unclear. V gave up 4 bases and J gave up 1 base, with 14 bases separating them. This CDR3 comprises 15 residues. Germline V lookup: CDR1 SGHRS, CDR2 YFSETQ. The CDR3 DNA sequence: TGCGCCAGCAGCCTTACCGTGGCAGAGAACACTGAAGCTTTCTTT. Amino acid sequence: CASSLTVAENTEAFF.

This clone was seen a handful of times. The chain combines TRBV9 with TRBJ1-6; TRBD1 matches 8 bases. V was clipped by 3 bases and J by 8 bases; unmatched bases: 7. Per the germline V gene, CDR1 is SGDLS and CDR2 is YYNGEE. CDR3 length: 15 residues. In DNA, the CDR3 is TGTGCCAGCAGCGCCGGACAGGGAAACTATTCACCCCTCCACTTT. Translation: CASSAGQGNYSPLHF.

The chain joins TRBV19 to TRBJ1-1, with D maybe TRBD1 (5 bases). The CDR3 runs 16 residues. Germline CDR1 reads LNHDA; CDR2 reads SQIVND (reference sequence). V was shortened by 4 bases and J by 0 bases, with 15 bases between the two germline ends. Here the CDR3 reads CASSRGQGALNTEAFF. CDR3 sequence (DNA): TGTGCCAGTAGTAGAGGACAAGGGGCCCTGAACACTGAAGCTTTCTTT.

The J gene is TRBJ1-1, the V gene TRBV27; TRBD1 aligns across 8 bases. V lost 6 bases, J lost 4 bases, and 7 bases stayed unmatched. This CDR3 spans 14 amino acids. Germline CDR1 is MNHEY and CDR2 is SMNVEV (reference sequence). CDR3 loop: CASSPDRVGTEAFF. The CDR3 DNA follows: TGTGCCAGCAGCCCGGACAGGGTAGGCACTGAAGCTTTCTTT.

The chain uses TRBV20-1 and TRBJ2-1; 9 bases are shared with TRBD2. Germline V lookup: CDR1 DFQATT, CDR2 SNEGSKA (reference sequence). The CDR3 has 11 amino acids. The CDR3 spells CRLTSGHEQFF. The CDR3 nucleotides read TGCAGATTGACTAGCGGTCATGAGCAGTTCTTC.

The chain is built from TRBV5-8 and TRBJ2-1, with D perhaps TRBD2 (6 bases). V was pared by 3 bases and J by 9 bases, with 13 bases between. This CDR3 has 13 residues. CDR1 and CDR2 from the germline V gene are SGHTS and YDEGEE. The CDR3 coding sequence is TGTGCCAGCAGCTCCTTTGGGGGAGGTGAGCAGTTCTTC. It translates to CASSSFGGGEQFF.

The rearrangement joins TRBV7-9 to TRBJ1-1; D is undetermined. V was clipped by 6 bases and J by 2 bases, with 7 bases between them. This CDR3 region has 12 residues. The germline V gene has CDR1 SEHNR and CDR2 FQNEAQ (reference sequence). CDR3 coding DNA: TGTGCCAGCAGTCGGAGAAACACTGAAGCTTTCTTT. Protein sequence: CASSRRNTEAFF.

The chain couples TRBV9 to TRBJ1-3, with 8 bases fitting TRBD1. The V gene end was trimmed by 0 bases and the J gene end by 4 bases; junction bases not matched to a gene: 3. From germline, CDR1 is SGDLS and CDR2 YYNGEE. There are 15 residues in the CDR3. DNA for the CDR3: TGTGCCAGCAGCGTAGGGACAGGGAGGGGAAACACCATATATTTT. This sequence encodes CASSVGTGRGNTIYF.

The chain is built from TRBV24-1 and TRBJ2-7; D call uncertain. Trimming removed 2 bases from V and 3 bases from J, with 4 bases in between. The germline CDR1 and CDR2 sequences are KGHDR and SFDVKD. The CDR3 is made up of 12 amino acids. CDR3 bases: TGTGCCACCAGTGATTCCAACTACGAGCAGTACTTC. Amino acids: CATSDSNYEQYF.

The chain joins TRBV5-1 to TRBJ2-5; TRBD1 matches at 12 bases. The V gene end was trimmed by 5 bases and the J gene end by 5 bases; junction bases not matched to a gene: 7. This CDR3 is 15 amino acids long. Per germline, CDR1 SGHRS and CDR2 YFSETQ. The CDR3 sequence is CASSPGTGGLETQYF. The CDR3 DNA follows: TGCGCCAGCAGTCCCGGGACAGGGGGCTTGGAGACCCAGTACTTC. The full variable domain, with the rest looked up from reference TRBV5-1 and TRBJ2-5, is KAGVTQTPRYLIKTRGQQVTLSCSPISGHRSVSWYQQTPGQGLQFLFEYFSETQRNKGNFPGRFSGRQFSNSRSEMNVSTLELGDSALYLCASSPGTGGLETQYFGPGTRLLVL.

The chain uses TRBV11-2 and TRBJ2-7, with no clear D. The V end was cut by 2 bases, the J end by 2 bases, with 7 bases between. The CDR3 contains 13 residues. Germline assignment: CDR1 SGHAT and CDR2 FQNNGV. The CDR3 loop is CASSLLHTYEQYF. CDR3 DNA sequence: TGTGCCAGCAGCTTATTACACACCTACGAGCAGTACTTC.

This clone was seen just once. The chain combines TRBV30 with TRBJ2-1; D is ambiguous. The V and J ends lost 2 bases and 3 bases respectively, with 11 bases between them. The CDR3 spans 14 residues. Germline lookup yields CDR1 GTSNPN and CDR2 SVGIG (reference sequence). CDR3 sequence: CAWSSSGYYNEQFF. As DNA, the CDR3 is TGTGCCTGGAGTTCCTCCGGGTACTACAATGAGCAGTTCTTC.

The rearrangement joins TRBV5-5 to TRBJ2-7, with 12 bases fitting TRBD2. This CDR3 is built from 14 residues. The germline gives CDR1 SGHKS, CDR2 YYEKEE (reference sequence). V was pared by 5 bases and J by 5 bases, with 5 bases of the junction left unmatched. CDR3 sequence reads: CASSLTSGSDEQYF. The DNA of the CDR3 is TGTGCCAGCAGTTTGACTAGCGGGAGCGACGAGCAGTACTTC.

V gene TRBV6-1 combines with J gene TRBJ2-4; maybe TRBD1 (5 bases). Germline V gene lookup returns CDR1 MNHNS and CDR2 SASEGT. The CDR3 is made up of 15 amino acids. V lost 3 bases and J lost 0, with 9 bases in between. In nucleotides, the CDR3 is TGTGCCAGCAGTGACAGGGTCTTAGCCAAAAACATTCAGTACTTC. Translated, it gives CASSDRVLAKNIQYF.

This chain uses TRBV18 with TRBJ2-3; TRBD2 matches 10 bases. V lost 1 base to trimming and J lost 6 bases; unmatched junction nucleotides: 7. Germline loops: CDR1 KGHSH, CDR2 LQKENI. The length of the CDR3 is 16 residues. CDR3 protein: CASSPRSSGSSDTQYF. The CDR3 DNA sequence: TGTGCCAGCTCACCACGGTCTAGCGGGAGTTCTGATACGCAGTATTTT. Full variable domain (rest looked up from reference TRBV18 and TRBJ2-3): NAGVMQNPRHLVRRRGQEARLRCSPMKGHSHVYWYRQLPEEGLKFMVYLQKENIIDESGMPKERFSAEFPKEGPSILRIQQVVRGDSAAYFCASSPRSSGSSDTQYFGPGTRLTVL.

The chain employs TRBV9 and TRBJ1-2; 8 bases match TRBD1. CDR3 length: 16 amino acids. In germline, CDR1 is SGDLS, CDR2 YYNGEE. V gave up 4 bases and J gave up 4 bases; unmatched junction bases: 12. The CDR3 coding sequence is TGTGCCAGCAGCTCGGAGAGGGCAGGGGGCTTCTATGGCTACACCTTC. It translates to CASSSERAGGFYGYTF.

The chain combines TRBV19 with TRBJ2-5; TRBD1 matches 10 bases. The CDR3 covers 18 residues. Unmatched junction bases numbered 14, after V lost 5 bases and J lost 2 bases. Looked up from germline, CDR1 is LNHDA and CDR2 is SQIVND (reference sequence). The CDR3: CASSPSGTGAFGQETQYF. CDR3 DNA sequence: TGTGCCAGTAGTCCTTCTGGGACAGGGGCCTTTGGGCAAGAGACCCAGTACTTC.

The chain combines TRBV6-1 with TRBJ2-1, with D possibly being TRBD2 (6 bases). The germline gives CDR1 MNHNS, CDR2 SASEGT. V was cut by 2 bases and J by 0 bases, with 11 bases left in between. This CDR3 is 16 amino acids long. The CDR3 sequence is CASSERVAASYNEQFF. The CDR3 nucleotides read TGTGCCAGCAGTGAAAGAGTAGCGGCCTCCTACAATGAGCAGTTCTTC.

This chain links TRBV13 with TRBJ2-3; 10 nucleotides agree with TRBD2. The CDR3 length is 19 residues. V shed 2 bases, J shed 0 bases, and the junction held 11 bases outside the gene matches. Germline CDR1 and CDR2: PRHDT and FYEKMQ (reference sequence). The CDR3 sequence is CASSLYVSGRRTSTDTQYF. The CDR3 DNA reads as TGTGCCAGCAGCTTATATGTTAGCGGGAGGAGGACTAGCACAGATACGCAGTATTTT. The full variable domain, with the rest looked up from reference TRBV13 and TRBJ2-3, is AAGVIQSPRHLIKEKRETATLKCYPIPRHDTVYWYQQGPGQDPQFLISFYEKMQSDKGSIPDRFSAQQFSDYHSELNMSSLELGDSALYFCASSLYVSGRRTSTDTQYFGPGTRLTVL.

The chain recombines TRBV5-1 with TRBJ2-7; perhaps TRBD2 as D (6 bases). Germline values: CDR1 SGHRS, CDR2 YFSETQ. The CDR3 is 16 residues long. Trimming removed 4 bases at V and 4 bases at J, with 21 bases between. The chain's CDR3 is CASSPGPGVPPYEQYF. The CDR3 DNA is TGCGCCAGCAGCCCAGGTCCGGGAGTTCCCCCGTACGAGCAGTACTTC.

The J gene is TRBJ1-2, the V gene TRBV6-6; D uncertain. From germline, CDR1 is MNHNY and CDR2 SVGAGI (reference sequence). This CDR3 has 11 residues. V lost 2 bases, J lost 9 bases, and 7 bases lay in between. This CDR3 reads CASSYQACYTF. Here the CDR3 DNA reads TGTGCCAGCAGTTACCAGGCATGCTACACCTTC.

The V gene is TRBV20-1, the J gene TRBJ2-7; no clear D gene. CDR1 DFQATT and CDR2 SNEGSKA come from the germline V gene (reference sequence). Trimming took 5 bases from V and 7 from J, leaving 12 bases between them. The CDR3 spans 11 residues. CDR3 residues: CSAPLFREQYF. The CDR3 DNA follows: TGCAGTGCTCCGCTCTTCAGGGAGCAGTACTTC.

This chain links TRBV24-1 with TRBJ2-3; 10 bases are a match to TRBD1. Germline-derived CDR1 and CDR2 are KGHDR and SFDVKD. V shed 2 bases and J 6 bases; nucleotides not matched to a gene: 7. The CDR3 runs 16 residues. The CDR3 region is CATSDWGTGEVDTQYF. The CDR3 DNA reads TGTGCCACCAGTGATTGGGGGACAGGGGAGGTGGATACGCAGTATTTT.

The V and J genes are TRBV13 and TRBJ1-4; TRBD1 is a possible D gene (6 bases). Germline loops: CDR1 PRHDT, CDR2 FYEKMQ (reference sequence). V lost 3 bases and J lost 0, with 11 bases in between. This CDR3 is built from 16 residues. The DNA of the CDR3 is TGTGCCAGCAGCTTTCAACAGGGTTCAACTAATGAAAAACTGTTTTTT. Its protein product is CASSFQQGSTNEKLFF.